These 23 T cell receptor beta chains were all obtained from the same sample, sequenced in a study of T cells in localized non-small cell lung cancer. Here immunoSEQ multiplex PCR was the method, and the copy in TCRdb shows in-frame clones only, minus some. The sample lists about 24,000 clones, less than 95% occurring once. The sample in question was peripheral blood, obtained before any cancer treatment. These receptor sequences come from a woman aged 35 to 70 with stage I lung adenocarcinoma.

The chain carries TRBV28 and TRBJ1-2; 7 bases map to TRBD1. This CDR3 has 13 residues. Germline V gene lookup returns CDR1 MDHEN and CDR2 SYDVKM. V was clipped by 4 bases and J by 4 bases; unmatched bases: 3. CDR3 sequence reads: CASSSTGTYGYTF. The CDR3 coding sequence is TGTGCCAGCAGTTCGACAGGGACCTATGGCTACACCTTC.

V usage is TRBV19 and J usage is TRBJ2-5; a weak D match, TRBD2 (6 bases). V shed 5 bases and J shed 1 base, with 8 bases lying between them. The germline V gene has CDR1 LNHDA and CDR2 SQIVND (reference sequence). The CDR3 runs to 13 residues. The CDR3: CASSRDFQETQYF. CDR3 bases: TGTGCCAGTAGTCGGGACTTCCAAGAGACCCAGTACTTC.

This chain's CDR3 is CASSLDSMLNTIYF. Written as DNA, the CDR3 is TGCGCCAGCAGCTTGGACAGCATGCTAAACACCATATATTTT. The chain recombines TRBV5-1 with TRBJ1-3; D is unclear. CDR3 size: 14 residues. CDR1 SGHRS and CDR2 YFSETQ come from the germline V gene. V lost 0 bases, J lost 6 bases, and 10 bases lay in between.

This clone turned up a few times. For the CDR3, the DNA is TGTGCCAGCAGCAGTAACAATGAGCAGTTCTTC. It translates to CASSSNNEQFF. The rearrangement joins TRBV7-9 to TRBJ2-1; D gene ambiguous. The CDR3 consists of 11 residues. V was shortened by 5 bases and J by 5 bases, with 4 bases between the two germline ends. Germline values: CDR1 SEHNR, CDR2 FQNEAQ (reference sequence).

The chain employs TRBV14 and TRBJ1-2; D is unresolved. The germline gives CDR1 SGHDN, CDR2 FVKESK. The V end lost 1 base, the J end lost 9 bases, and 12 bases lay between the germline ends. The CDR3 extends over 13 amino acids. The CDR3 DNA reads TGTGCCAGCAGCCAAGCAAGCAACCCTCGCTACACCTTC. Amino acids: CASSQASNPRYTF. Based on the CDR3 plus reference TRBV14 and TRBJ1-2, the full variable domain is EAGVTQFPSHSVIEKGQTVTLRCDPISGHDNLYWYRRVMGKEIKFLLHFVKESKQDESGMPNNRFLAERTGGTYSTLKVQPAELEDSGVYFCASSQASNPRYTFGSGTRLTVV.

A few counts support this clone. The chain is built from TRBV9 and TRBJ2-3, with D tentatively TRBD1 (6 bases). Trimming cost V 3 bases and J 1 base, with 18 bases left between them. CDR1 and CDR2 from the germline V gene are SGDLS and YYNGEE. CDR3 length: 17 residues. The CDR3 DNA reads TGTGCCAGCAGCGCTACAACAATTCCAGGGGGCACAGATACGCAGTATTTT. Translation gives CASSATTIPGGTDTQYF.

The chain joins TRBV9 to TRBJ1-3; D gene unclear. CDR3 length: 14 residues. Germline V lookup: CDR1 SGDLS, CDR2 YYNGEE. The V end was cut by 0 bases, the J end by 4 bases, with 8 bases between. CDR3 loop: CASSVGGPGNTIYF. The CDR3 bases are TGTGCCAGCAGCGTAGGAGGCCCGGGAAACACCATATATTTT.

Only a few counts were recorded for this clone. The chain employs TRBV19 and TRBJ2-5; D perhaps matches TRBD2 (6 bases). The germline CDR1 and CDR2 sequences are LNHDA and SQIVND (reference sequence). CDR3 size: 16 residues. The V end was cut by 6 bases, the J end by 2 bases, with 19 bases between. The DNA for the CDR3 is TGTGCCAGTAGCCTGATCGGGACTGCCTCACAAGAGACCCAGTACTTC. Its protein is CASSLIGTASQETQYF. Drawing the rest from reference TRBV19 and TRBJ2-5, the complete variable domain is DGGITQSPKYLFRKEGQNVTLSCEQNLNHDAMYWYRQDPGQGLRLIYYSQIVNDFQKGDIAEGYSVSREKKESFPLTVTSAQKNPTAFYLCASSLIGTASQETQYFGPGTRLLVL.

The CDR3 sequence is CATTSSGETQYF. CDR3 nucleotides: TGTGCCACTACTTCTAGCGGAGAGACCCAGTACTTC. This rearrangement joins TRBV2 to TRBJ2-5, with 7 bases lining up with TRBD2. Losses at the gene ends were 10 bases for V and 4 bases for J; bases not matched to a gene: 6. The CDR3 runs 12 residues. Germline values: CDR1 SNHLY, CDR2 FYNNEI.

The DNA of the CDR3 is TGTGCCAGCAGCCAAGATAGCGGGATGGTCTACGAGCAGTACTTC. This gives the protein CASSQDSGMVYEQYF. The chain carries TRBV7-2 and TRBJ2-7; 8 positions match TRBD2. Germline V gene lookup returns CDR1 SGHTA and CDR2 FQGNSA. The CDR3 covers 15 residues. V lost 5 bases to trimming and J lost 3 bases; unmatched junction nucleotides: 9.

The chain links TRBV28 to TRBJ2-5; D remains ambiguous. V lost 2 bases to trimming and J lost 5 bases, with 9 bases between them. The CDR3 contains 13 residues. Germline V gene lookup returns CDR1 MDHEN and CDR2 SYDVKM. This CDR3 is CASSLDNWETQYF. The CDR3 DNA sequence: TGTGCCAGCAGTTTAGACAATTGGGAGACCCAGTACTTC.

J is TRBJ1-1 and V is TRBV7-9, with D maybe TRBD1 (6 bases). The CDR3 is 13 amino acids. The V end lost 5 bases, the J end lost 3 bases, and 10 bases lay between the germline ends. Germline loops: CDR1 SEHNR, CDR2 FQNEAQ (reference sequence). The CDR3 DNA sequence: TGTGCCAGCAGCCTAAGACAGGACACTGAAGCTTTCTTT. This translates into CASSLRQDTEAFF.

The chain carries TRBV7-2 and TRBJ1-5; D unclear. Between the trimmed V and J ends, which lost 2 bases and 4 bases, there was a span of 12 bases. This CDR3 is built from 15 residues. The germline V gene has CDR1 SGHTA and CDR2 FQGNSA. CDR3 sequence: CASSLSWGGNQPQHF. CDR3 sequence (DNA): TGTGCCAGCAGCTTATCTTGGGGTGGGAATCAGCCCCAGCATTTT.

The chain joins TRBV6-1 to TRBJ2-3, with D uncertain. Germline V gives CDR1 MNHNS, CDR2 SASEGT. Trimming pared 5 bases from V and 0 bases from J, leaving 6 bases between. The CDR3 totals 13 residues. The CDR3 DNA sequence: TGTGCCAGCAGTAGCGAAAGCACAGATACGCAGTATTTT. Encoded protein: CASSSESTDTQYF.

The chain uses TRBV28 and TRBJ1-5; maybe TRBD1 (5 bases). This CDR3 has 15 residues. Per the germline V gene, CDR1 is MDHEN and CDR2 is SYDVKM. Trimming removed 5 bases from V and 1 base from J, with 12 bases in between. CDR3 sequence (DNA): TGTGCCAGCAGTGGGGGAGGACAAAGCAATCAGCCCCAGCATTTT. As protein: CASSGGGQSNQPQHF.

This chain links TRBV10-2 with TRBJ2-1; tentatively, D is TRBD1 or TRBD2 (5 bases each). This CDR3 comprises 15 residues. V shed 4 bases and J shed 7 bases, with 17 bases lying between them. In germline, CDR1 is WSHSY, CDR2 SAAADI. The CDR3 DNA reads TGCGCCAGCAGTGGGTGGGGGTACGATGGAAATGAGCAGTTCTTC. Its protein is CASSGWGYDGNEQFF.

DNA of the CDR3: TGTGCCAGCAGCATGGGTCTAGCGAATGAGCAGTTCTTC. Protein sequence: CASSMGLANEQFF. The chain has TRBV28 and TRBJ2-1; weak D call: TRBD2 (6 bases). CDR1 and CDR2 from the germline V gene are MDHEN and SYDVKM. The CDR3 has 13 amino acids. V was shortened by 6 bases and J by 7 bases, with 13 bases between the two germline ends.

This chain joins TRBV7-9 and TRBJ2-7, with D perhaps being TRBD1 or TRBD2 (5 bases each). Germline V gene lookup returns CDR1 SEHNR and CDR2 FQNEAQ (reference sequence). With 5 bases removed from V and 1 base from J, the gap between germline ends came to 15 bases. The CDR3 length is 15 residues. The CDR3 is CASSPSVGVSYEQYF. CDR3 DNA sequence: TGTGCCAGCAGCCCGTCCGTGGGGGTATCCTACGAGCAGTACTTC.

This clone was seen a handful of times. This chain joins TRBV27 and TRBJ2-5; D unresolved. The CDR3 contains 13 residues. Germline CDR1 MNHEY, CDR2 SMNVEV (reference sequence). Trimming stripped 1 base from V and 5 bases from J, with 8 bases between. The CDR3 reads CASSLWFGETQYF. The CDR3, as DNA: TGTGCCAGCAGTTTATGGTTTGGCGAGACCCAGTACTTC.

The J gene is TRBJ2-7, the V gene TRBV28; D gene uncertain. The CDR3 spans 15 residues. Trimming removed 6 bases at V and 1 base at J, with 16 bases between. Germline V lookup: CDR1 MDHEN, CDR2 SYDVKM. CDR3 bases: TGTGCCAGCAGATCCTCCTGGGCCCAGTCCTACGAGCAGTACTTC. Its protein product is CASRSSWAQSYEQYF.

The chain has TRBV28 and TRBJ2-3, with 13 bases aligning to TRBD2. The CDR3 runs to 17 residues. CDR1 is MDHEN, CDR2 SYDVKM, per germline. The J segment lost 0 bases and the V segment lost 4 bases, leaving 4 bases of the junction unmatched. CDR3 sequence: CASSSLGLAGSTDTQYF. The CDR3 DNA reads as TGTGCCAGCAGTTCCCTGGGACTAGCGGGGAGCACAGATACGCAGTATTTT.

The V gene is TRBV19, the J gene TRBJ2-5; 7 nucleotides agree with TRBD1. The germline CDR1 and CDR2 sequences are LNHDA and SQIVND (reference sequence). The ends lost 3 bases at V and 4 bases at J; junction bases unmatched: 5. This CDR3 is built from 14 residues. As DNA, the CDR3 is TGTGCCAGTAGTATCCGGGACAGAGGAGAGACCCAGTACTTC. This sequence encodes CASSIRDRGETQYF.

The CDR3: CASSSDQAPTGSGQYF. CDR3 coding DNA: TGTGCCAGCAGCTCCGACCAAGCGCCGACAGGCTCGGGGCAGTACTTC. The chain combines TRBV7-2 with TRBJ2-7; perhaps TRBD1 as D (6 bases). V was shortened by 4 bases and J by 9 bases, with 25 bases between the two germline ends. The CDR3 spans 16 residues. CDR1 and CDR2 from the germline V gene are SGHTA and FQGNSA.